This TCR beta chain was sequenced in a study of T cells after yellow fever vaccination. One entry per CDR3 protein results from TCRdb running MiXCR on the 5' RACE reads. The sample has about 320,000 distinct CDR3 sequences, over 3.5% seen once. Trimming took 7 bases from V and 4 from J, leaving 17 bases between them. The CDR3 loop spans 13 amino acids. Germline CDR1 is SQVTM and CDR2 is ANQGSEA. The rearrangement joins TRBV29-1 to TRBJ2-7; D gene unclear. The sequence was collected from a man aged 18 to 29 who received the YFV17D yellow fever vaccine. The sample in question was PBMCs, obtained 15 days after the yellow fever booster vaccination. The chain's CDR3 is CSAKINGIYEQYF. In DNA form, the CDR3 reads TGCAGCGCCAAAATCAACGGAATTTACGAGCAGTACTTC.